The rows below give T cell receptor beta chains drawn from one sample of a study of technical replicates of blood from a handful of donors. Measured with immunoSEQ multiplex PCR; TCRdb has only the in-frame clones, and not every one. This sample has 62,000 or so clones, with more than 70% found just once. Sequencing was done on a sample of PBMCs. The origin of the receptors is a human donor in good health. Some clones in this sample may be carry-over from other donors' samples. Each CDR3 is given with its conserved first and last residue. Fields, in order: V gene, J gene, clone size, D gene, CDR3 protein, CDR3 DNA. D genes are given only for firm matches. Size tells how often a clone was seen (once, few, many) or the class of an expanded clone, and some rows leave it out.

TRBV30	TRBJ2-5	.	TRBD2	CAWSVLAGVAETQYF	TGTGCCTGGAGTGTCCTAGCGGGAGTGGCAGAGACCCAGTACTTC
TRBV5-6	TRBJ1-2	.	.	CASSLRRGYTF	TGTGCCAGCAGCTTGCGTCGTGGCTACACCTTC
TRBV11-3	TRBJ2-2	.	TRBD1	CASSSGTGTGELFF	TGTGCCAGCAGCTCGGGGACAGGCACCGGGGAGCTGTTTTTT
TRBV9	TRBJ2-1	.	.	CASSLRGQGSYNEQFF	TGTGCCAGCAGCCTTAGAGGGCAGGGGTCCTACAATGAGCAGTTCTTC
TRBV6-5	TRBJ2-7	.	TRBD2	CASSPDLAGSYEQYF	TGTGCCAGCAGTCCCGATCTAGCGGGTAGCTACGAGCAGTACTTC
TRBV6-5	TRBJ2-1	.	TRBD2	CASSPSGGAGNEQFF	TGTGCCAGCAGTCCAAGCGGGGGGGCCGGCAATGAGCAGTTCTTC
TRBV2	TRBJ2-7	.	TRBD2	CASSGLAGGYEQYF	TGTGCCAGCAGTGGACTAGCGGGAGGTTACGAGCAGTACTTC
TRBV5-1	TRBJ2-5	.	.	CASSLVGSWKETQYF	TGCGCCAGCAGCTTGGTGGGCAGTTGGAAAGAGACCCAGTACTTC
TRBV7-2	TRBJ2-1	.	.	CASSSGSSDEQFF	TGTGCCAGCAGCTCCGGGTCTAGCGATGAGCAGTTCTTC
TRBV19	TRBJ1-5	.	TRBD1	CASSVNGQAGYQPQHF	TGTGCCAGTAGTGTGAACGGACAGGCGGGTTACCAGCCCCAGCATTTT
TRBV25-1	TRBJ2-7	.	TRBD1	CASSRQGATGQYF	TGTGCCAGCAGCAGACAGGGGGCAACAGGGCAGTACTTC
TRBV7-3	TRBJ2-5	.	TRBD2	CASSQGTGGLWRETQYF	TGTGCCAGCAGTCAAGGGACGGGGGGGCTCTGGCGAGAGACCCAGTACTTC
TRBV6-6	TRBJ2-5	.	TRBD2	CASSPSGGRTETQYF	TGTGCCAGCTCCCCCTCTGGCGGGAGGACGGAGACCCAGTACTTC
TRBV7-8	TRBJ2-3	.	TRBD1	CASSHRGLIRDTQYF	TGTGCCAGCAGTCACAGGGGGCTGATCAGGGATACGCAGTATTTT
TRBV11-2	TRBJ2-2	.	TRBD2	CASSLRSGGQNTGELFF	TGTGCCAGCAGCCTCCGCAGCGGGGGCCAGAACACCGGGGAGCTGTTTTTT
TRBV5-5	TRBJ2-7	.	.	CASSFRDTTYEQYF	TGTGCCAGCAGCTTTCGGGACACAACCTACGAGCAGTACTTC
TRBV27	TRBJ2-7	.	.	CASSPRPGLYYEQYF	TGTGCCAGCAGTCCGCGACCAGGTTTGTACTACGAGCAGTACTTC
TRBV6-5	TRBJ1-2	.	.	CASSYGGAGGYTF	TGTGCCAGCAGTTACGGGGGGGCGGGTGGCTACACCTTC
TRBV7-2	TRBJ1-6	.	.	CASSSTYLRTAYSPLHF	TGTGCCAGCAGCTCGACCTACTTAAGGACAGCTTATTCACCCCTCCACTTT
TRBV9	TRBJ2-2	.	TRBD2	CASIDERGGTGELFF	TGTGCCAGCATAGATGAGCGGGGGGGGACCGGGGAGCTGTTTTTT
TRBV5-1	TRBJ2-1	.	.	CASSLLAGKRDEQFF	TGCGCCAGCAGCTTGTTAGCCGGGAAAAGGGATGAGCAGTTCTTC
TRBV5-3	TRBJ2-7	.	.	CARSHTGTAYEQYF	TGTGCCAGAAGCCATACCGGGACTGCCTACGAGCAGTACTTC
TRBV13	TRBJ2-7	once	TRBD2	CASRLAGGRYEQYF	TGTGCCTCGCGACTAGCGGGAGGGCGCTACGAGCAGTACTTC
TRBV5-1	TRBJ1-1	few	.	CASSNWGTREAFF	TGCGCCAGCAGTAATTGGGGGACACGTGAAGCTTTCTTT
TRBV5-1	TRBJ1-4	.	.	CASSEPTSGTLPEKLFF	TGCGCCAGCAGCGAACCGACGAGTGGGACACTACCCGAAAAACTGTTTTTT
TRBV6-5	TRBJ2-1	.	TRBD2	CASSYGSGGTNEQFF	TGTGCCAGCAGTTACGGGAGCGGGGGGACTAATGAGCAGTTCTTC
TRBV27	TRBJ1-5	.	.	CASSLNPLQGSNQPQHF	TGTGCCAGCAGTTTAAACCCCCTACAGGGAAGCAATCAGCCCCAGCATTTT
TRBV12-5	TRBJ2-7	.	TRBD1	CASAIPGQAYEQYF	TGTGCTAGTGCCATACCTGGACAGGCCTACGAGCAGTACTTC
TRBV25-1	TRBJ1-2	.	TRBD1	CASTDREHYGYTF	TGTGCCAGCACGGACAGGGAGCACTATGGCTACACCTTC
TRBV4-2	TRBJ1-3	.	TRBD1	CASSRGTGGPVSGNTIYF	TGTGCCAGCAGCCGAGGGACAGGGGGCCCCGTCTCTGGAAACACCATATATTTT
TRBV5-5	TRBJ2-3	once	TRBD2	CASTLSGGTYTQYF	TGTGCCAGCACCCTTAGCGGGGGGACGTATACGCAGTATTTT
TRBV19	TRBJ2-7	.	.	CASSRGSVRNEQYF	TGTGCCAGTTCCCGGGGGTCGGTGAGGAACGAGCAGTACTTC
TRBV9	TRBJ2-7	.	TRBD1	CASSARDSFNEQYF	TGTGCCAGCAGCGCCAGGGACAGCTTCAACGAGCAGTACTTC
TRBV4-1	TRBJ2-3	.	TRBD1	CASSQQGPGTVGVDTQYF	TGCGCCAGCAGCCAACAGGGTCCCGGGACAGTTGGGGTAGATACGCAGTATTTT
TRBV9	TRBJ2-5	.	TRBD2	CASSVGLGGVETQYF	TGTGCCAGCAGCGTCGGACTAGGAGGGGTGGAGACCCAGTACTTC
TRBV7-2	TRBJ2-7	.	.	CASSSAGTNSYEQYF	TGTGCCAGCAGCTCTGCCGGGACAAACTCCTACGAGCAGTACTTC
TRBV6-5	TRBJ2-1	.	TRBD2	CASSSVFLGGNEQFF	TGTGCCAGCAGTTCCGTTTTTTTGGGGGGGAATGAGCAGTTCTTC
TRBV6-6	TRBJ2-5	.	.	CASSSYSRGQETQYF	TGTGCCAGCAGTTCCTATTCCAGGGGCCAAGAGACCCAGTACTTC
TRBV11-2	TRBJ2-4	.	.	CASSPSRGGLRMAKNIQYF	TGTGCCAGCAGCCCATCTCGCGGGGGCCTCCGTATGGCCAAAAACATTCAGTACTTC
TRBV7-2	TRBJ1-1	once	.	CASSLVGQGNTEAFF	TGTGCCAGCAGCTTAGTCGGGCAGGGGAACACTGAAGCTTTCTTT